This is a list of T cell receptor beta chains from one sample in a study of blood T cell repertoires in COVID-19. Profiling relied on immunoSEQ multiplex PCR, and the TCRdb table lists in-frame clones only, not all of them. The table lists 130,000 to 150,000 clones, over 75% of them singletons, with about 8% in the top ten. The specimen sequenced was peripheral blood. These receptors originate from an older woman with COVID-19, enrolled during active disease. CDR3s include the opening cysteine and the closing phenylalanine or tryptophan. The D gene is left open where the match is weak. Clone size is not always given. Where it is, it says once, few, many or a class for expanded clones.

abundance	d_gene	v_gene	j_gene	CDR3aa	CDR3nt
NA	NA	TRBV6-1	TRBJ1-2	CASSDMSYGYTF	TGTGCCAGCAGTGACATGAGCTATGGCTACACCTTC
few	NA	TRBV4-1	TRBJ1-3	CASSQDRGGSSGNTIYF	TGCGCCAGCAGCCAAGATCGGGGAGGGAGCTCTGGAAACACCATATATTTT
NA	TRBD2	TRBV10-2	TRBJ2-7	CASSDVRGAGAYEQYF	TGCGCCAGCAGTGATGTTCGAGGAGCGGGGGCCTACGAGCAGTACTTC
NA	TRBD1	TRBV19	TRBJ1-2	CASSTSGTGVRYTF	TGTGCCAGTAGTACCTCCGGGACAGGGGTTCGCTACACCTTC
NA	TRBD1	TRBV19	TRBJ2-7	CASSIEFSGTGGYEQYF	TGTGCCAGTAGTATAGAGTTTAGCGGGACAGGGGGCTACGAGCAGTACTTC
NA	NA	TRBV7-3	TRBJ1-2	CASSPRTYGGYTF	TGTGCCAGCAGCCCCCGGACTTACGGCGGCTACACCTTC
NA	NA	TRBV3-1/TRBV3-2	TRBJ2-3	CASSRGVWGEKDTQYF	TGTGCCAGCAGCCGAGGGGTGTGGGGGGAGAAGGATACGCAGTATTTT
NA	NA	TRBV2	TRBJ1-2	CASSERANYGYTF	TGTGCCAGCAGTGAACGAGCTAACTATGGCTACACCTTC
once	TRBD1	TRBV25-1	TRBJ2-2	CASSENPGQPSNTGELFF	TGTGCCAGCAGTGAAAATCCGGGACAGCCCTCGAACACCGGGGAGCTGTTTTTT
NA	NA	TRBV5-1	TRBJ2-2	CASSSLIAGTGELFF	TGCGCCAGCAGCTCCCTGATCGCGGGCACCGGGGAGCTGTTTTTT
NA	NA	TRBV7-9	TRBJ1-4	CASSAQGNREKLFF	TGTGCCAGTTCTGCCCAGGGGAATCGAGAAAAACTGTTTTTT
NA	TRBD1	TRBV7-2	TRBJ1-1	CASSSQGVNTEAFF	TGTGCCAGCAGCTCACAGGGGGTGAACACTGAAGCTTTCTTT
NA	TRBD1	TRBV7-3	TRBJ2-5	CASSQDREETQYF	TGTGCCAGCAGCCAAGACAGGGAAGAGACCCAGTACTTC
NA	NA	TRBV9	TRBJ1-2	CASSSRDIRGYTF	TGTGCCAGCAGCAGCCGGGACATCCGGGGCTACACCTTC
NA	NA	TRBV23-1	TRBJ2-2	CASSQSPTDTAGTNTGELFF	TGCGCCAGCAGTCAATCGCCCACAGATACGGCAGGCACGAACACCGGGGAGCTGTTTTTT
NA	NA	TRBV7-3	TRBJ1-6	CASSPDSNGNSPLHF	TGTGCCAGCAGCCCCGACTCGAATGGGAATTCACCCCTCCACTTT
NA	TRBD1	TRBV27	TRBJ2-2	CASSSRDRGIGELFF	TGTGCCAGCAGTTCACGTGACAGGGGTATCGGGGAGCTGTTTTTT
NA	NA	TRBV7-6	TRBJ1-2	CASSAGGVTNYGYTF	TGTGCCAGCAGCGCTGGGGGGGTGACGAACTATGGCTACACCTTC
NA	NA	TRBV7-2	TRBJ2-1	CASSFAPGGLGNEQFF	TGTGCCAGCAGCTTTGCACCGGGGGGCCTTGGCAATGAGCAGTTCTTC
once	TRBD2	TRBV25-1	TRBJ2-7	CASSEVGGGSYEQYF	TGTGCCAGCAGTGAAGTCGGGGGGGGATCCTACGAGCAGTACTTC
NA	NA	TRBV5-1	TRBJ2-7	CASSLGMRGQDSYEQYF	TGCGCCAGCAGCTTGGGCATGAGGGGACAAGACTCCTACGAGCAGTACTTC
NA	NA	TRBV6-5	TRBJ2-5	CASSAGLGETQYF	TGTGCCAGCAGCGCGGGGTTGGGTGAGACCCAGTACTTC
NA	NA	TRBV2	TRBJ2-1	CASIGVPGTKASYNEQFF	TGTGCCAGCATAGGGGTCCCCGGGACAAAAGCCTCCTACAATGAGCAGTTCTTC
few	NA	TRBV27	TRBJ2-7	CASSPTMLREQYF	TGTGCCAGCAGTCCCACGATGTTGCGCGAGCAGTACTTC
NA	TRBD1	TRBV3-1/TRBV3-2	TRBJ2-1	CASSQDRWGQGAYEQFF	TGTGCCAGCAGCCAAGATCGTTGGGGACAGGGGGCCTATGAGCAGTTCTTC
once	NA	TRBV23-1	TRBJ1-2	CASSLVGGAAAPYYGYTF	TGCGCCAGCAGTTTAGTGGGAGGGGCAGCGGCACCCTACTATGGCTACACCTTC
NA	NA	TRBV5-4	TRBJ1-2	CASSLAGEGNYGYTF	TGTGCCAGCAGCTTGGCCGGGGAGGGCAACTATGGCTACACCTTC
NA	NA	TRBV10-3	TRBJ2-2	CAISGLAIRELFF	TGTGCCATCAGTGGCTTGGCCATCAGGGAGCTGTTTTTT
NA	NA	TRBV6-2/TRBV6-3	TRBJ2-2	CASSYFAGMNTGELFF	TGTGCCAGCAGTTACTTTGCGGGGATGAACACCGGGGAGCTGTTTTTT
NA	TRBD2	TRBV24-1	TRBJ2-7	CATSGLLAGGSYEQYF	TGTGCCACCAGTGGCCTCCTAGCGGGTGGCTCCTACGAGCAGTACTTC
NA	TRBD1	TRBV29-1	TRBJ2-1	CSARDRGLSNEQFF	TGCAGCGCCAGGGACAGGGGACTTTCTAATGAGCAGTTCTTC
NA	TRBD1	TRBV19	TRBJ1-2	CASRPGTGARGGYTF	TGTGCCAGTAGGCCTGGGACAGGGGCTAGGGGTGGCTACACCTTC
NA	NA	TRBV7-9	TRBJ2-6	CASNYGAGFGANVLTF	TGTGCCAGCAACTACGGGGCGGGGTTCGGGGCCAACGTCCTGACTTTC
NA	TRBD1	TRBV15	TRBJ1-1	CATSRGYDRGTEAFF	TGTGCCACCAGCAGAGGATACGACAGGGGCACTGAAGCTTTCTTT
NA	TRBD2	TRBV19	TRBJ2-5	CASSAGTSGEETQYF	TGTGCCAGTAGTGCCGGGACTAGCGGGGAAGAGACCCAGTACTTC
once	TRBD2	TRBV11-1	TRBJ2-3	CASSLLAGETDTQYF	TGTGCCAGCAGCTTACTAGCGGGGGAAACAGATACGCAGTATTTT
NA	NA	TRBV5-4	TRBJ2-2	CASSLDSFNTGELFF	TGTGCCAGCAGCTTGGATAGTTTCAATACCGGGGAGCTGTTTTTT
NA	NA	TRBV4-1	TRBJ1-1	CASSQGRGEDTEAFF	TGCGCCAGCAGCCAAGGACGCGGGGAGGACACTGAAGCTTTCTTT
NA	TRBD1	TRBV6-2/TRBV6-3	TRBJ1-2	CASSYLLDRDDPYGYTF	TGTGCCAGCAGTTACCTTCTTGACAGGGACGATCCCTATGGCTACACCTTC
NA	TRBD1	TRBV7-8	TRBJ2-7	CASSPETGVHEQYF	TGTGCCAGCAGCCCCGAGACAGGGGTCCACGAGCAGTACTTC
NA	TRBD1	TRBV5-5	TRBJ2-7	CASSSRRDRGTYEQYF	TGTGCCAGCAGCTCACGCCGGGACAGGGGCACCTACGAGCAGTACTTC
NA	NA	TRBV4-3	TRBJ2-2	CASSQFRAGVTGELFF	TGCGCCAGCAGCCAATTTCGGGCAGGGGTCACCGGGGAGCTGTTTTTT
once	NA	TRBV30	TRBJ1-5	CALRQNSNQPQHF	TGTGCCCTTCGCCAGAATAGCAATCAGCCCCAGCATTTT
once	TRBD1	TRBV7-9	TRBJ1-2	CASSSGQGNYGYTF	TGTGCCAGCAGCTCGGGACAGGGAAACTATGGCTACACCTTC
NA	TRBD1	TRBV18	TRBJ1-2	CASSPPTGGNYGYTF	TGTGCCAGCTCACCGCCGACAGGGGGTAACTATGGCTACACCTTC
NA	NA	TRBV15	TRBJ1-1	CATSRDFRDTEAFF	TGTGCCACCAGCAGAGATTTCAGGGACACTGAAGCTTTCTTT
NA	TRBD1	TRBV7-2	TRBJ1-2	CASSLGQGLLYGYTF	TGTGCCAGCAGCTTAGGACAGGGTCTGCTCTATGGCTACACCTTC
NA	NA	TRBV7-9	TRBJ1-1	CASSLVESTGLAFF	TGTGCCAGCAGCTTAGTGGAGTCGACCGGGTTGGCTTTCTTT
NA	TRBD1	TRBV11-3	TRBJ2-7	CASSRETGGGTYEQYF	TGTGCCAGCAGCCGGGAAACAGGGGGTGGTACATACGAGCAGTACTTC